The 23 T cell receptor beta chains below all came from one sample that was sequenced in a study of blood T cell repertoires in COVID-19 (dated by TCRdb to the early 2020s). The library was prepared using the immunoSEQ multiplex PCR assay. This is the immuneACCESS table as TCRdb keeps it, with only in-frame sequences that have V and J called. A part of the clones is gone; compared with another copy, unresolved V genes explain less than half, and the rest is unexplained. The sample has over 200,000 clones on record, over 80% of them singletons. The leading ten clones occupy approximately 10% of the sample. What was sequenced was PBMCs or T cells enriched from blood (not recorded which). The receptors originated from a man younger than 35 with acute COVID-19.

The chain joins TRBV5-4 to TRBJ2-2, with 9 bases fitting TRBD2. Germline V lookup: CDR1 SGHNT, CDR2 YYREEE (reference sequence). This CDR3 comprises 15 residues. V shed 3 bases and J 4 bases; nucleotides not matched to a gene: 4. This CDR3 is CASSSSGRSTGELFF. CDR3 DNA sequence: TGTGCCAGCAGCTCCAGCGGGAGGTCCACCGGGGAGCTGTTTTTT.

This chain joins TRBV5-1 and TRBJ2-1; D may be TRBD2 (5 bases). From germline, CDR1 is SGHRS and CDR2 YFSETQ. V was cut by 3 bases and J by 5 bases, with 9 bases left in between. The CDR3 is made up of 13 amino acids. For the CDR3, the DNA is TGCGCCAGCAGCTGGACTGTCAACAATGAGCAGTTCTTC. Amino acids: CASSWTVNNEQFF. The full variable domain, completed using reference TRBV5-1 and TRBJ2-1, is KAGVTQTPRYLIKTRGQQVTLSCSPISGHRSVSWYQQTPGQGLQFLFEYFSETQRNKGNFPGRFSGRQFSNSRSEMNVSTLELGDSALYLCASSWTVNNEQFFGPGTRLTVL.

The sample holds a few counts of this clone. The rearrangement joins TRBV7-9 to TRBJ2-6; 7 nucleotides line up with TRBD2. Germline V CDR1 and CDR2: SEHNR, FQNEAQ (reference sequence). The CDR3 spans 17 residues. Germline trimming cut 5 bases from V and 4 bases from J; bases unmatched to any gene: 11. The CDR3 protein is CASSPGGSPLGANVLTF. CDR3 nucleotides: TGTGCCAGCAGCCCCGGGGGGAGTCCCTTGGGGGCCAACGTCCTGACTTTC.

In this sample, this clone turned up once. CDR3 in amino acids: CAWSGVGGNQPQHF. The CDR3 DNA sequence: TGTGCCTGGAGTGGGGTAGGAGGAAATCAGCCCCAGCATTTT. V gene TRBV30 combines with J gene TRBJ1-5; D call uncertain. Germline-derived CDR1 and CDR2 are GTSNPN and SVGIG (reference sequence). The CDR3 totals 14 residues. The germline V and J ends were trimmed by 1 base and 4 bases, with 11 bases remaining between them. Based on the CDR3 plus reference TRBV30 and TRBJ1-5, the full variable domain is SQTIHQWPATLVQPVGSPLSLECTVEGTSNPNLYWYRQAAGRGLQLLFYSVGIGQISSEVPQNLSASRPQDRQFILSSKKLLLSDSGFYLCAWSGVGGNQPQHFGDGTRLSIL.

This chain links TRBV27 with TRBJ1-1, with 7 bases lining up with TRBD1. This CDR3 spans 15 amino acids. Germline V gene data show CDR1 as MNHEY and CDR2 as SMNVEV (reference sequence). V was clipped by 5 bases and J by 2 bases; unmatched bases: 8. CDR3 in amino acids: CASSKRDRGNTEAFF. The CDR3 bases are TGTGCCAGCAGTAAAAGGGACAGAGGCAACACTGAAGCTTTCTTT.

V usage is TRBV7-2 and J usage is TRBJ2-7; a weak D match, TRBD2 (6 bases). The V gene lost 0 bases and the J gene lost 2 bases, with 11 bases spanning the gap. The CDR3 consists of 15 residues. Germline values: CDR1 SGHTA, CDR2 FQGNSA. CDR3 nucleotides: TGTGCCAGCAGCTTAGCCGGGGGAACTACCTACGAGCAGTACTTC. This sequence encodes CASSLAGGTTYEQYF.

This chain joins TRBV5-4 and TRBJ2-5, with D tentatively TRBD1 (5 bases). The V gene lost 1 base and the J gene lost 4 bases, with 14 bases spanning the gap. Germline values: CDR1 SGHNT, CDR2 YYREEE (reference sequence). The CDR3 extends over 15 amino acids. The CDR3: CASSLFGDRGETQYF. The CDR3 DNA sequence: TGTGCCAGCAGCTTGTTCGGTGATAGGGGAGAGACCCAGTACTTC.

The V call is TRBV7-8, the J call TRBJ2-7; 7 nucleotides line up with TRBD1. CDR3 length equals 16 residues. Germline CDR1 SGHVS, CDR2 FQNEAQ. V trimming: 4 bases; J trimming: 2 bases; junction bases outside the gene matches: 11. The CDR3 nucleotides are TGTGCCAGCAGCTCTAGAGCCGGGACAGAGACCTACGAGCAGTACTTC. Its protein is CASSSRAGTETYEQYF.

The table lists this clone with many counts. The chain combines TRBV7-2 with TRBJ2-2; 8 bases are a match to TRBD2. Germline assignment: CDR1 SGHTA and CDR2 FQGNSA. J lost 5 bases, V lost 2 bases, and 1 base had no gene match. This CDR3 has 14 residues. The CDR3 here is CASSLTSGTGELFF. The CDR3 DNA follows: TGTGCCAGCAGCTTAACTAGCGGTACCGGGGAGCTGTTTTTT.

This chain links TRBV6-5 with TRBJ2-7, with 9 bases lining up with TRBD1. The CDR3 totals 15 residues. V gave up 2 bases and J gave up 3 bases; unmatched junction bases: 5. Looked up from germline, CDR1 is MNHEY and CDR2 is SVGAGI. For the CDR3, the DNA is TGTGCCAGCAGTTACGACAGGGGGTCCAACTACGAGCAGTACTTC. This codes for CASSYDRGSNYEQYF.

This clone was seen a single time. The rearrangement joins TRBV7-2 to TRBJ2-3; D ambiguous. V was clipped by 3 bases and J by 2 bases, with 9 bases between them. The CDR3 is made up of 14 amino acids. Germline lookup yields CDR1 SGHTA and CDR2 FQGNSA. The CDR3 sequence: CASSLGLFTDTQYF. CDR3 sequence (DNA): TGTGCCAGCAGCTTGGGCTTATTCACAGATACGCAGTATTTT.

V is TRBV10-3 and J is TRBJ2-6; no definite D call. Germline CDR1 and CDR2: ENHRY and SYGVKD. There are 16 residues in the CDR3. The ends were cut back, 2 bases at V and 1 base at J, with 9 bases in the middle. As DNA, the CDR3 is TGTGCCATCAGTGAGCCCACAGAGTCTGGGGCCAACGTCCTGACTTTC. It yields the protein CAISEPTESGANVLTF.

The rearrangement links TRBV19 to TRBJ2-1; tentatively, D is TRBD2 (5 bases). Germline values: CDR1 LNHDA, CDR2 SQIVND (reference sequence). Trimming stripped 3 bases from V and 0 bases from J, with 9 bases between. The CDR3 contains 15 residues. The DNA of the CDR3 is TGTGCCAGTAGTATGAGCGGTCGCTCCTACAATGAGCAGTTCTTC. This encodes CASSMSGRSYNEQFF.

V gene TRBV6-4 combines with J gene TRBJ2-7; D gene ambiguous. The CDR3 consists of 13 residues. Per germline, CDR1 MRHNA and CDR2 SNTAGT. V was clipped by 6 bases and J by 0 bases, with 9 bases between them. The CDR3 DNA reads TGTGCCAGCAGCGCCCACTTCTCCTACGAGCAGTACTTC. This translates into CASSAHFSYEQYF.

The chain carries TRBV4-1 and TRBJ2-7, with D possibly TRBD2 on 6 matching bases. V gave up 1 base and J gave up 0 bases, with 10 bases separating them. CDR3 length equals 15 residues. Looked up from germline, CDR1 is MGHRA and CDR2 is YSYEKL. The CDR3 region is CASSQVDGSSYEQYF. The CDR3 coding sequence is TGCGCCAGCAGCCAAGTTGACGGGAGCTCCTACGAGCAGTACTTC.

The chain carries TRBV27 and TRBJ2-7; 7 nucleotides align to TRBD2. The CDR3 covers 14 residues. J was trimmed by 4 bases and V by 4 bases; bases with no gene match: 7. Looked up from germline, CDR1 is MNHEY and CDR2 is SMNVEV (reference sequence). The CDR3 spells CASSYGGGQYEQYF. The DNA for the CDR3 is TGTGCCAGCAGTTATGGGGGAGGGCAGTACGAGCAGTACTTC.

The chain carries TRBV5-5 and TRBJ2-7, with TRBD2 matching 11 bases. Trimming at V came to 5 bases and at J to 5 bases, leaving 3 bases not matched to a gene. CDR1 is SGHKS, CDR2 YYEKEE, per germline (reference sequence). The CDR3 is 13 amino acids. CDR3 residues: CASSSGRVDEQYF. The CDR3 coding sequence is TGTGCCAGCAGTAGCGGGAGGGTCGACGAGCAGTACTTC.

The chain links TRBV11-2 to TRBJ2-7; 8 bases fit TRBD1. V was pared by 3 bases and J by 5 bases, with 9 bases of the junction left unmatched. This CDR3 contains 15 residues. Germline lookup yields CDR1 SGHAT and CDR2 FQNNGV. CDR3 coding DNA: TGTGCCAGCAGCTTTTTAGCGGACAGGGCCCACGAGCAGTACTTC. It encodes CASSFLADRAHEQYF.

This clone was found once. The rearrangement joins TRBV18 to TRBJ2-7; 9 bases map to TRBD2. Germline values: CDR1 KGHSH, CDR2 LQKENI. The CDR3 is 14 amino acids. J gave up 4 bases and V 6 bases, and 7 bases lay outside the gene matches. The CDR3 DNA follows: TGTGCCAGCTCCCCTGGGACTAGCAGGTACGAGCAGTACTTC. Protein: CASSPGTSRYEQYF.

The chain recombines TRBV24-1 with TRBJ1-2; no definite D call. Trimming cost V 4 bases and J 6 bases, with 17 bases left between them. The CDR3 has 15 amino acids. Germline-derived CDR1 and CDR2 are KGHDR and SFDVKD. CDR3 DNA sequence: TGTGCCACCAGTGACCCAGGCTTATCCGACGATGGCTACACCTTC. This codes for CATSDPGLSDDGYTF.

This clone was detected a few times. The genes are TRBV4-1 and TRBJ2-7; D is unresolved. With 4 bases removed from V and 0 bases from J, the gap between germline ends came to 10 bases. The germline V gene has CDR1 MGHRA and CDR2 YSYEKL. This CDR3 has 14 residues. CDR3 amino acids: CASSLPGASYEQYF. The CDR3 coding sequence is TGCGCCAGCAGCCTTCCAGGCGCCTCCTACGAGCAGTACTTC.

This chain joins TRBV21-1 and TRBJ2-1; the table's D call, TRBD2, has no DNA check behind it. TRBV21-1 is a listed pseudogene. The CDR3 has 19 amino acids. This CDR3 is CASSAHPGLAGLSLNEQFF. As DNA, the CDR3 is TGTGCCAGCAGCGCACACCCGGGACTAGCGGGATTGAGCCTCAATGAGCAGTTCTTC.

This clone was observed once. The J gene is TRBJ1-3, the V gene TRBV12-5; 8 bases line up with TRBD1. Germline V gives CDR1 LGHNT, CDR2 FRNRAP. J lost 4 bases, V lost 0 bases, and 8 bases had no gene match. This CDR3 contains 17 residues. CDR3 nucleotide sequence: TGTGCTAGTGGTTTGGTACCCGGCTGGACAGGGGGAAACACCATATATTTT. Translating it yields CASGLVPGWTGGNTIYF.